A selection of T cell receptor beta chains follows, all from one sample in a study of blood T cell repertoires in COVID-19. Using immunoSEQ multiplex PCR, the repertoire was profiled, and TCRdb retains in-frame clones only, with some absent. This table holds around 64,000 clones, 86% found once. Sequenced: peripheral blood. The receptor set was obtained from a man aged 25-45 years with acute or convalescent COVID-19. CDR3s include the opening cysteine and the closing phenylalanine or tryptophan. Fields, in order: CDR3 length, V gene, D gene, J gene, clone size, CDR3 DNA, CDR3 protein. A D gene is named only where the DNA matches it firmly. Size is stated for part of the rows, as once, few or many counts, or as a class when the clone is expanded.

16	TRBV2	TRBD1	TRBJ1-5	NA	TGTGCCAGCGGGACAGCCTCTCCACACCTCAATCAGCCCCAGCATTTT	CASGTASPHLNQPQHF
12	TRBV3-1/TRBV3-2	NA	TRBJ1-5	NA	TGTGCCAGCAGCCCAGGGGATCAGCCCCAGCATTTT	CASSPGDQPQHF
16	TRBV9	NA	TRBJ1-1	NA	TGTGCCAGCAGCGTAGATTCGGGAGTTCCCCCCCCTGAAGCTTTCTTT	CASSVDSGVPPPEAFF
13	TRBV7-2	NA	TRBJ1-1	NA	TGTGCCAGCAGCTTCTTCCTTTATACTGAAGCTTTCTTT	CASSFFLYTEAFF
15	TRBV7-2	NA	TRBJ1-5	once	TGTGCCAGCAGCTTAGTCAGAGGGGGGGTACAGCCCCAGCATTTT	CASSLVRGGVQPQHF
13	TRBV29-1	NA	TRBJ1-1	NA	TGCAGCGATAGGCGTAACAGGGACACTGAAGCTTTCTTT	CSDRRNRDTEAFF
15	TRBV19	NA	TRBJ1-5	NA	TGTGCCAGTATGGGGGGGGGAAGGAGCAATCAGCCCCAGCATTTT	CASMGGGRSNQPQHF
13	TRBV12-3/TRBV12-4	NA	TRBJ1-2	NA	TGTGCCAGCAGTCCGGGGACTGTGTATGGCTACACCTTC	CASSPGTVYGYTF
15	TRBV5-1	NA	TRBJ2-6	once	TGCGCCAGCAGCTTACAAGTCTCTGGGGCCAACGTCCTGACTTTC	CASSLQVSGANVLTF
15	TRBV30	NA	TRBJ1-4	once	TGTGCCTGGAGTGCTGGCGGGGGGCGAGATGAAAAACTGTTTTTT	CAWSAGGGRDEKLFF
18	TRBV9	TRBD2	TRBJ2-5	NA	TGTGCCAGCAGCCGTTCCAATCCCACTAGCGGGCTTCAAGAGACCCAGTACTTC	CASSRSNPTSGLQETQYF
17	TRBV7-8	TRBD1	TRBJ1-6	NA	TGTGCCAGCAGCTTATTCTCAGGGGGCGACGGGGATTCACCCCTCCACTTT	CASSLFSGGDGDSPLHF
19	TRBV30	TRBD2	TRBJ2-1	NA	TGTGCCTGGAGTCCCCCCCTCGGGACTAGCGGGTTACCGGCGAATAAGCAGTTCTTC	CAWSPPLGTSGLPANKQFF
14	TRBV7-9	TRBD1	TRBJ2-5	NA	TGTGCCAGCAGCTACACAGGGGGCAGGGAGACCCAGTACTTC	CASSYTGGRETQYF
15	TRBV9	TRBD1	TRBJ2-1	NA	TGTGCCAGCAGCCCTCAGGGGGCGCGGTACAATGAGCAGTTCTTC	CASSPQGARYNEQFF
13	TRBV28	TRBD1	TRBJ2-5	NA	TGTGCCAGCAGTCCGCAGGGGGCGAAGACCCAGTACTTC	CASSPQGAKTQYF
13	TRBV6-5	TRBD1	TRBJ1-2	NA	TGTGCCAGCAGCCGGGGGACAGGAGGTGGCTACACCTTC	CASSRGTGGGYTF
13	TRBV19	TRBD1	TRBJ1-5	NA	TGTGCCACGGGGACAGGGGGTGATCAGCCCCAGCATTTT	CATGTGGDQPQHF
15	TRBV19	NA	TRBJ2-4	once	TGTGCCAGTAAACCGGGGAATCTAGCCAAAAACATTCAGTACTTC	CASKPGNLAKNIQYF
13	TRBV5-4	NA	TRBJ2-7	NA	TGTGCCAGCAGCCCTGGACACTCCGACGAGCAGTACTTC	CASSPGHSDEQYF
15	TRBV1	NA	TRBJ1-2	few	TGCACCAGCAGCCGTCCCCCTGACAGGGAGCATGGCTACACCTTC	CTSSRPPDREHGYTF
15	TRBV5-1	TRBD1	TRBJ2-5	once	TGCGCCAGCAGAACGACAGGGGCGGATCGGGAGACCCAGTACTTC	CASRTTGADRETQYF
15	TRBV9	NA	TRBJ1-6	NA	TGTGCCAGCAGCTTTTCGGACTCTGCGCGATCACCCCTCCACTTT	CASSFSDSARSPLHF
15	TRBV30	NA	TRBJ2-2	NA	TGTGCCTGGAATTTGGACACTTCGAACACCGGGGAGCTGTTTTTT	CAWNLDTSNTGELFF
15	TRBV12-5	NA	TRBJ2-5	NA	TGTGCTAGTGGTCAGGGGACGGGTGGGCAAGAGACCCAGTACTTC	CASGQGTGGQETQYF
13	TRBV2	NA	TRBJ1-5	NA	TGTGCCAGCAGTTCTACAGGCAATCAGCCCCAGCATTTT	CASSSTGNQPQHF
15	TRBV6-2/TRBV6-3	TRBD1	TRBJ1-2	NA	TGTGCCAGCAGTAGACCGGGACAGATATACTATGGCTACACCTTC	CASSRPGQIYYGYTF
14	TRBV7-9	NA	TRBJ2-5	NA	TGTGCCAGCAGCTTAGTCCAGGGGGGAGAGACCCAGTACTTC	CASSLVQGGETQYF
14	TRBV18	NA	TRBJ1-1	NA	TGTGCCAGCTCACCTTTGGCGGGTAGCACTGAAGCTTTCTTT	CASSPLAGSTEAFF
12	TRBV28	NA	TRBJ2-7	NA	TGTGCCGCTCACAGGGAACCCTACGAGCAGTACTTC	CAAHREPYEQYF
16	TRBV18	NA	TRBJ2-3	NA	TGTGCCAGCTCTTCGGGGGTCCAGGGAAGGACAGATACGCAGTATTTT	CASSSGVQGRTDTQYF
13	TRBV10-3	NA	TRBJ2-5	NA	TGTGCCATCAGTGTGGCACAGAAAGAGACCCAGTACTTC	CAISVAQKETQYF
11	TRBV6-6	NA	TRBJ1-5	NA	TGTGCCAGCAGCCACGGGCAGCCCCAGCATTTT	CASSHGQPQHF
14	TRBV6-5	NA	TRBJ1-2	NA	TGTGCCAGCAGCCCGGGGGGGTACGGGTATGGCTACACCTTC	CASSPGGYGYGYTF
16	TRBV5-4	TRBD1	TRBJ1-2	NA	TGTGCCAGCAGCTCGACAGGGATTGGGACTAACTATGGCTACACCTTC	CASSSTGIGTNYGYTF
15	TRBV5-4	TRBD1	TRBJ1-4	NA	TGTGCCAGCAGAAGGGGTTTGGGACAGTCTGAAAAACTGTTTTTT	CASRRGLGQSEKLFF
17	TRBV28	TRBD1	TRBJ1-2	once	TGTGCCAGCAGTTTATACAGGGGGATCACCAGGATGAGTGGCTACACCTTC	CASSLYRGITRMSGYTF
17	TRBV5-6	NA	TRBJ1-2	NA	TGTGCCAGCAGCAATGATTATGGTGTTACAGATCCCTATGGCTACACCTTC	CASSNDYGVTDPYGYTF
13	TRBV10-3	TRBD1	TRBJ1-2	NA	TGTGCCATCTCGAGGACAGGGAGCTATGGCTACACCTTC	CAISRTGSYGYTF
17	TRBV7-9	NA	TRBJ2-7	NA	TGTGCCAGCAGCTTAGCATTAAGCGGGCCCAGCTCCTACGAGCAGTACTTC	CASSLALSGPSSYEQYF
15	TRBV2	TRBD2	TRBJ2-1	NA	TGTGCCAGCAGTGAAGAAGCGGGAGGGGGGGATGAGCAGTTCTTC	CASSEEAGGGDEQFF
14	TRBV5-4	NA	TRBJ2-3	NA	TGTGCCAGCAGCTTGCAGGGAACCACAGATACGCAGTATTTT	CASSLQGTTDTQYF
14	TRBV5-1	NA	TRBJ2-2	NA	TGCGCCAGCAGAAACAGGTTCAACACCGGGGAGCTGTTTTTT	CASRNRFNTGELFF
14	TRBV4-1	NA	TRBJ1-1	NA	TGCGCCAGCAGCCCTGGACAGCTGAACACTGAAGCTTTCTTT	CASSPGQLNTEAFF
13	TRBV27	TRBD1	TRBJ1-2	NA	TGTGCCAGCAGTACACGGACAGGGATTGGCTACACCTTC	CASSTRTGIGYTF
15	TRBV9	TRBD1	TRBJ1-2	NA	TGTGCCAGCAGCGTCCGGGACAGACCTAACTATGGCTACACCTTC	CASSVRDRPNYGYTF
17	TRBV9	TRBD2	TRBJ2-3	NA	TGTGCCAGCAGCGTAGACCTAGCGGGAGGGTTCCCAGATACGCAGTATTTT	CASSVDLAGGFPDTQYF